A single sample gave rise to the 21 T cell receptor beta chains below, sequenced in a study of OX40 agonist ivuxolimab in advanced cancers. Some clones are missing from TCRdb's copy, which holds only in-frame ones; the method was immunoSEQ multiplex PCR. The sample gives tens of thousands of clones, about 88% of which show up once; about 0.31% is in the top ten. The material was CD4+ or CD8+ T cells sorted from blood, obtained in a trial of the OX40 agonist ivuxolimab. The origin of the receptors is an adult with an advanced solid tumor such as melanoma, head and neck, liver or kidney cancer.

The rearrangement joins TRBV2 to TRBJ1-2; weak D call: TRBD1 (6 bases). This CDR3 contains 12 residues. Germline loops: CDR1 SNHLY, CDR2 FYNNEI. Here the CDR3 reads CAGRDITQGYTF. In nucleotides, the CDR3 is TGTGCGGGCCGGGACATCACCCAGGGCTACACCTTC.

This chain joins TRBV29-1 and TRBJ2-7; D ambiguous. Germline V lookup: CDR1 SQVTM, CDR2 ANQGSEA. There are 12 residues in the CDR3. V dropped 4 bases and J dropped 2 bases, with 9 bases sitting between them. The CDR3 DNA sequence: TGCAGCGTTGCGTGGCAGCCCTACGAGCAGTACTTC. It codes for CSVAWQPYEQYF.

The chain has TRBV7-9 and TRBJ1-5; no clear D. Trimming took 5 bases from V and 2 from J, leaving 10 bases between them. Germline CDR1 reads SEHNR; CDR2 reads FQNEAQ (reference sequence). The CDR3 extends over 14 amino acids. CDR3 nucleotide sequence: TGTGCCAGCAGCCATTCGCATGGCAATCAGCCCCAGCATTTT. It is translated as CASSHSHGNQPQHF.

CDR3 in DNA: TGTGCCAGCAGCTTACCACAAGCGGGGGGGTACGAGCAGTACTTC. Amino acids: CASSLPQAGGYEQYF. The chain employs TRBV7-9 and TRBJ2-7; 10 bases align to TRBD2. The V segment lost 2 bases and the J segment 4 bases; nucleotides outside the gene matches: 5. The V gene's germline CDR1 is SEHNR and CDR2 FQNEAQ (reference sequence). The CDR3 consists of 15 residues.

The genes are TRBV7-6 and TRBJ1-4; D may be TRBD1 (5 bases). V lost 0 bases and J lost 8, with 10 bases in between. The germline V gene encodes CDR1 SGHVS and CDR2 FNYEAQ. This CDR3 region has 14 residues. CDR3 residues: CASSLAERGEKLFF. DNA for the CDR3: TGTGCCAGCAGCTTAGCGGAAAGGGGCGAAAAACTGTTTTTT.

This sequence joins TRBV30 and TRBJ1-1; D is uncertain. CDR1 and CDR2 (germline): GTSNPN, SVGIG (reference sequence). Trimming cost V 2 bases and J 7 bases, with 14 bases left between them. CDR3 length: 13 amino acids. The CDR3 protein is CAWSFSRNDEAFF. The CDR3 DNA reads as TGTGCCTGGAGTTTCTCCCGGAATGATGAAGCTTTCTTT.

This chain links TRBV28 with TRBJ1-2, with a possible D match to TRBD1 (6 bases). Trimming took off 4 bases at V and 8 bases at J, with 17 bases between the two ends. The CDR3 is 14 residues long. The germline CDR1 and CDR2 sequences are MDHEN and SYDVKM. CDR3 sequence: CASSSPQGVGGYTF. The CDR3 DNA reads TGTGCCAGCAGTTCCCCACAGGGAGTTGGAGGCTACACCTTC.

The chain couples TRBV2 to TRBJ1-1, with TRBD1 matching over 8 bases. V gave up 6 bases and J gave up 0 bases; unmatched junction bases: 3. Germline CDR1 and CDR2: SNHLY and FYNNEI. There are 14 residues in the CDR3. The CDR3 coding sequence is TGTGCCAGCAGGCCACAGGGGGTGAACACTGAAGCTTTCTTT. It yields the protein CASRPQGVNTEAFF.

The chain has TRBV11-2 and TRBJ1-1, with D perhaps TRBD1 (5 bases). The V and J ends lost 7 bases and 0 bases respectively, with 12 bases between them. This CDR3 region has 14 residues. Germline CDR1 reads SGHAT; CDR2 reads FQNNGV. This CDR3 reads CASTENRMNTEAFF. The CDR3 coding sequence is TGTGCCAGCACAGAAAACAGGATGAACACTGAAGCTTTCTTT.

The rearrangement uses TRBV7-3 and TRBJ2-1; 13 nucleotides line up with TRBD2. Germline CDR1 and CDR2: SGHTA and FQGTGA. Unmatched junction bases numbered 7, after V lost 4 bases and J lost 1 base. The CDR3 spans 18 residues. This CDR3 is CASSSTSGGAQSYNEQFF. CDR3 in DNA: TGTGCCAGCAGCTCCACTAGCGGGGGGGCTCAATCCTACAATGAGCAGTTCTTC.

The J gene is TRBJ1-1, the V gene TRBV11-2, with D uncertain. CDR3 size: 13 residues. V shed 4 bases and J shed 10 bases, with 16 bases lying between them. Per the germline V gene, CDR1 is SGHAT and CDR2 is FQNNGV. In DNA, the CDR3 is TGTGCCAGCAGCTCCGGGTTCTCCGGGGTAGCTTTCTTT. Translated, it gives CASSSGFSGVAFF.

The J gene is TRBJ2-3, the V gene TRBV4-2, with 16 bases identical to TRBD2. Per the germline V gene, CDR1 is LGHNA and CDR2 is YNFKEQ. The length of the CDR3 is 19 residues. J gave up 0 bases and V 3 bases, and 6 bases lay outside the gene matches. The CDR3 reads CASSQKGTSGGVSTDTQYF. DNA for the CDR3: TGTGCCAGCAGCCAGAAGGGGACTAGCGGGGGGGTAAGCACAGATACGCAGTATTTT.

This rearrangement joins TRBV7-9 to TRBJ1-1, with D maybe TRBD1 (5 bases). Trimming cost V 5 bases and J 6 bases, with 16 bases left between them. This CDR3 comprises 14 residues. Germline values: CDR1 SEHNR, CDR2 FQNEAQ (reference sequence). The CDR3 spells CASSIGAPISEAFF. The CDR3 region has the DNA TGTGCCAGCAGCATCGGGGCCCCGATCTCTGAAGCTTTCTTT.

The chain combines TRBV19 with TRBJ2-5; 11 bases are a match to TRBD2. The CDR3 is 14 residues long. V was pared by 1 base and J by 14 bases, with 9 bases of the junction left unmatched. CDR1 is LNHDA, CDR2 SQIVND, per germline (reference sequence). CDR3 sequence (DNA): TGTGCCAGTAGTATAGTAGCGGGGGGGCCCCTTTTATACTTC. Translated, it gives CASSIVAGGPLLYF.

The CDR3 region is CASRTGGAGETQYF. The CDR3 coding sequence is TGCGCCAGCAGGACAGGGGGCGCCGGGGAGACCCAGTACTTC. The chain is built from TRBV5-1 and TRBJ2-5; 10 bases are shared with TRBD1. This CDR3 comprises 14 residues. J lost 5 bases, V lost 5 bases, and 6 bases had no gene match. The V gene's germline CDR1 is SGHRS and CDR2 YFSETQ.

This sequence joins TRBV7-6 and TRBJ2-1, with 15 nucleotides matching TRBD2. Trimming removed 5 bases from V and 10 bases from J; junction bases left unmatched: 9. Germline loops: CDR1 SGHVS, CDR2 FNYEAQ. The CDR3 covers 16 residues. CDR3 sequence reads: CASSGTGTSGGQEQFF. The CDR3 coding sequence is TGTGCCAGCAGCGGGACCGGGACTAGCGGGGGGCAAGAGCAGTTCTTC.

The chain couples TRBV9 to TRBJ1-2; possible D gene TRBD1, 5 bases. The germline V gene has CDR1 SGDLS and CDR2 YYNGEE. CDR3 length: 17 amino acids. The ends were cut back, 2 bases at V and 0 bases at J, with 17 bases in the middle. Here the CDR3 DNA reads TGTGCCAGCAGCGTGGCATTAGGGGTAATTTCTAACTATGGCTACACCTTC. This codes for CASSVALGVISNYGYTF.

This clone was detected once. The gene calls are TRBV10-3 and TRBJ1-5; D unclear. The CDR3 spans 14 residues. V was clipped by 7 bases and J by 5 bases, with 15 bases between them. CDR1 is ENHRY and CDR2 is SYGVKD in the germline V gene. CDR3 coding DNA: TGTGCCATCAACTCGAGGAGCACTGATCAGCCCCAGCATTTT. Amino acid sequence: CAINSRSTDQPQHF.

The V and J genes are TRBV6-5 and TRBJ2-3, with 7 bases matching TRBD2. Germline V gene data show CDR1 as MNHEY and CDR2 as SVGAGI. This CDR3 comprises 15 residues. The V segment lost 2 bases and the J segment 6 bases; nucleotides outside the gene matches: 8. CDR3 in DNA: TGTGCCAGCAGTTACGACATGCTAGCGGCGGATACGCAGTATTTT. This codes for CASSYDMLAADTQYF.

V gene TRBV19 combines with J gene TRBJ1-1; the D is unclear. CDR3 length: 16 residues. Germline lookup yields CDR1 LNHDA and CDR2 SQIVND (reference sequence). Between the trimmed V and J ends, which lost 6 bases and 2 bases, there was a span of 19 bases. Written as DNA, the CDR3 is TGTGCCAGTAGCCATTACATCGTAGGATATAACACTGAAGCTTTCTTT. Encoded protein: CASSHYIVGYNTEAFF.

The chain is built from TRBV6-1 and TRBJ2-3; TRBD2 matches 9 bases. After removal of 2 bases from V and 0 bases from J, the junction contained 3 bases not matched to a gene. CDR3 length equals 16 residues. CDR1 and CDR2 from the germline V gene are MNHNS and SASEGT. For the CDR3, the DNA is TGTGCCAGCAGTGAAATGGCGGGGGGGAGCACAGATACGCAGTATTTT. It encodes CASSEMAGGSTDTQYF.